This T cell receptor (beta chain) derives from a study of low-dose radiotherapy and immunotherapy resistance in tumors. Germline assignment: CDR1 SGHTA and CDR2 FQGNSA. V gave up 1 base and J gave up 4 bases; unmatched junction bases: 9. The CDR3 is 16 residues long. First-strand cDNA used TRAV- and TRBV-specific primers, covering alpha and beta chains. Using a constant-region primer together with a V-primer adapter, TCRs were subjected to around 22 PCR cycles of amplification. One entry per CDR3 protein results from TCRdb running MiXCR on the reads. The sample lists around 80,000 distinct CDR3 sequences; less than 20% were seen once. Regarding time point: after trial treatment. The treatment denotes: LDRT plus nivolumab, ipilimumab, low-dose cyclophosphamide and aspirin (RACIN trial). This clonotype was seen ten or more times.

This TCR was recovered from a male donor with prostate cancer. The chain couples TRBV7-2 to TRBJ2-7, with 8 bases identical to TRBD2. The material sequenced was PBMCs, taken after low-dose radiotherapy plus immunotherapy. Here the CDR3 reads CASSLGASGSRYEQYF. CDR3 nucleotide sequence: TGTGCCAGCAGCTTAGGGGCCAGCGGGAGTAGGTACGAGCAGTACTTC.